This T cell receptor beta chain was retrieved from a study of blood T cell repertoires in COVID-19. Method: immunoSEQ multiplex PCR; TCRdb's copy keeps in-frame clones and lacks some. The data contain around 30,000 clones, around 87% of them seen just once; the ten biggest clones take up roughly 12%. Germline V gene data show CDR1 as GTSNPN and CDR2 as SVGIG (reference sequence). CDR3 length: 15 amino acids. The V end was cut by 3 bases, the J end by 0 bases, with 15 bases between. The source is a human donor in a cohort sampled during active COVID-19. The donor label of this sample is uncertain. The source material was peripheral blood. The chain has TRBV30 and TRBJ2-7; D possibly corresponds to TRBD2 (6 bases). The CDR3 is CAWSAGLSGSYEQYF. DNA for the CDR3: TGTGCCTGGAGCGCGGGACTCTCGGGCTCCTACGAGCAGTACTTC.